This is a list of T cell receptor beta chains from one sample in a study of blood T cell repertoires in COVID-19. Repertoires were generated with immunoSEQ multiplex PCR, while TCRdb's copy carries only in-frame clones and drops some. Of roughly 200,000 clones detected, about 87% appear once; the ten largest clones hold 4%. The sample consisted of peripheral blood. These receptors were collected from a woman aged 30 to 39 with acute or convalescent COVID-19. The CDR3 runs from the conserved cysteine through the conserved F or W. The order of the fields is clone size, D gene, V gene, J gene, CDR3 protein, CDR3 DNA. The D gene is left open where the match is weak. Only part of the rows carry a size: once, few, many, or a class if the clone is expanded.

clone_size: NA; d_call: NA; v_call: TRBV3-1/TRBV3-2; j_call: TRBJ1-5; cdr3_aa: CASSQGQFGERTNQPQHF; cdr3_nt: TGTGCCAGCAGCCAAGGACAGTTTGGAGAGAGGACGAATCAGCCCCAGCATTTT
clone_size: few; d_call: TRBD2; v_call: TRBV9; j_call: TRBJ2-1; cdr3_aa: CASSVGGRVVYEQFF; cdr3_nt: TGTGCCAGCAGCGTTGGGGGGAGGGTAGTCTATGAGCAGTTCTTC
clone_size: NA; d_call: TRBD1; v_call: TRBV13; j_call: TRBJ1-2; cdr3_aa: CASSLGRGQGFSSYGYTF; cdr3_nt: TGTGCCAGCAGCTTAGGGCGGGGACAGGGATTTTCGAGCTATGGCTACACCTTC
clone_size: NA; d_call: NA; v_call: TRBV6-6; j_call: TRBJ2-7; cdr3_aa: CASSYVQYEQYF; cdr3_nt: TGTGCCAGCAGTTACGTTCAGTACGAGCAGTACTTC
clone_size: NA; d_call: TRBD1; v_call: TRBV19; j_call: TRBJ1-3; cdr3_aa: CASLGTGRSNTIYF; cdr3_nt: TGTGCCAGCCTCGGGACAGGGAGAAGTAACACCATATATTTT
clone_size: NA; d_call: TRBD2; v_call: TRBV28; j_call: TRBJ2-1; cdr3_aa: CASSSTSGPIPINGLNEQFF; cdr3_nt: TGTGCCAGCAGCTCAACTAGCGGGCCCATCCCCATAAATGGGCTTAATGAGCAGTTCTTC
clone_size: NA; d_call: NA; v_call: TRBV10-3; j_call: TRBJ2-3; cdr3_aa: CAIGDLLTDTQYF; cdr3_nt: TGTGCCATCGGGGACTTATTAACAGATACGCAGTATTTT
clone_size: NA; d_call: TRBD1; v_call: TRBV2; j_call: TRBJ1-1; cdr3_aa: CASSAERTGVTEAFF; cdr3_nt: TGTGCCAGCAGCGCAGAAAGGACAGGGGTAACTGAAGCTTTCTTT
clone_size: once; d_call: NA; v_call: TRBV24-1; j_call: TRBJ2-2; cdr3_aa: CATRDSWGGELFF; cdr3_nt: TGTGCCACCCGGGACTCCTGGGGCGGGGAGCTGTTTTTT
clone_size: once; d_call: NA; v_call: TRBV24-1; j_call: TRBJ2-1; cdr3_aa: CATSDLRGGANEQFF; cdr3_nt: TGTGCCACCAGTGATTTGCGAGGCGGGGCCAATGAGCAGTTCTTC
clone_size: once; d_call: TRBD2; v_call: TRBV28; j_call: TRBJ2-7; cdr3_aa: CASSFRGLGSGMNEQYF; cdr3_nt: TGTGCCAGCAGTTTCCGCGGACTAGGGTCTGGTATGAACGAGCAGTACTTC
clone_size: NA; d_call: NA; v_call: TRBV7-2; j_call: TRBJ1-1; cdr3_aa: CASSFLGGNTEAFF; cdr3_nt: TGTGCCAGCAGCTTCTTAGGAGGGAACACTGAAGCTTTCTTT
clone_size: NA; d_call: NA; v_call: TRBV7-2; j_call: TRBJ2-1; cdr3_aa: CASNWVHIVPGEQFF; cdr3_nt: TGTGCCAGCAACTGGGTGCACATAGTCCCAGGTGAGCAGTTCTTC
clone_size: NA; d_call: TRBD1; v_call: TRBV19; j_call: TRBJ1-4; cdr3_aa: CASSIIGGQGNEKLFF; cdr3_nt: TGTGCCAGTAGTATAATCGGGGGACAGGGGAATGAAAAACTGTTTTTT
clone_size: NA; d_call: TRBD2; v_call: TRBV3-1/TRBV3-2; j_call: TRBJ2-1; cdr3_aa: CASMSGIPYNEQFF; cdr3_nt: TGTGCCAGCATGAGCGGGATCCCCTACAATGAGCAGTTCTTC
clone_size: NA; d_call: TRBD1; v_call: TRBV15; j_call: TRBJ1-4; cdr3_aa: CATSRDQGGLEKLFF; cdr3_nt: TGTGCCACCAGCAGAGACCAGGGGGGCCTAGAAAAACTGTTTTTT
clone_size: NA; d_call: NA; v_call: TRBV30; j_call: TRBJ1-1; cdr3_aa: CAWSRPDRSTEAFF; cdr3_nt: TGTGCCTGGAGCCGTCCGGACAGAAGCACTGAAGCTTTCTTT
clone_size: NA; d_call: TRBD2; v_call: TRBV5-1; j_call: TRBJ2-3; cdr3_aa: CASSLVTSGRSTDTQYF; cdr3_nt: TGCGCCAGCAGCTTGGTAACTAGCGGGAGATCGACAGATACGCAGTATTTT
clone_size: NA; d_call: NA; v_call: TRBV3-1/TRBV3-2; j_call: TRBJ1-2; cdr3_aa: CASSSARDYGYTF; cdr3_nt: TGTGCCAGCAGTTCCGCCAGGGACTATGGCTACACCTTC
clone_size: NA; d_call: NA; v_call: TRBV27; j_call: TRBJ2-3; cdr3_aa: CASSLREGTDTQYF; cdr3_nt: TGTGCCAGCAGTTTGAGGGAGGGCACAGATACGCAGTATTTT
clone_size: NA; d_call: TRBD1; v_call: TRBV7-9; j_call: TRBJ1-6; cdr3_aa: CASSLGDRSTPLHF; cdr3_nt: TGTGCCAGCAGCTTAGGGGACAGAAGTACACCCCTCCACTTT
clone_size: NA; d_call: NA; v_call: TRBV7-9; j_call: TRBJ1-4; cdr3_aa: CASSSSKSEKLFF; cdr3_nt: TGTGCCAGCAGCTCGTCTAAGAGTGAAAAACTGTTTTTT
clone_size: NA; d_call: NA; v_call: TRBV25-1; j_call: TRBJ2-5; cdr3_aa: CASSVVLGGLQETQYF; cdr3_nt: TGTGCCAGCAGTGTAGTGCTTGGTGGGCTACAAGAGACCCAGTACTTC
clone_size: NA; d_call: NA; v_call: TRBV11-1; j_call: TRBJ2-1; cdr3_aa: CASSSAVGREQFF; cdr3_nt: TGTGCCAGCAGCTCCGCGGTTGGTCGGGAGCAGTTCTTC
clone_size: NA; d_call: NA; v_call: TRBV30; j_call: TRBJ1-1; cdr3_aa: CAWSPRDTEAFF; cdr3_nt: TGTGCCTGGAGCCCCCGCGACACTGAAGCTTTCTTT
clone_size: NA; d_call: NA; v_call: TRBV29-1; j_call: TRBJ1-5; cdr3_aa: CSVGQVSGQPQHF; cdr3_nt: TGCAGCGTTGGACAGGTCAGTGGACAGCCCCAGCATTTT
clone_size: NA; d_call: NA; v_call: TRBV24-1; j_call: TRBJ2-7; cdr3_aa: CATSDPTFLEQYF; cdr3_nt: TGTGCCACCAGTGACCCGACTTTCCTGGAGCAGTACTTC
clone_size: few; d_call: TRBD1; v_call: TRBV28; j_call: TRBJ1-4; cdr3_aa: CASSSPRDRGNEKLFF; cdr3_nt: TGTGCCAGCAGTTCGCCCCGGGACAGAGGTAATGAAAAACTGTTTTTT
clone_size: NA; d_call: TRBD1; v_call: TRBV5-1; j_call: TRBJ1-2; cdr3_aa: CASSPGWTGEGYGYTF; cdr3_nt: TGCGCCAGCAGCCCCGGGTGGACAGGGGAAGGCTATGGCTACACCTTC
clone_size: NA; d_call: TRBD1; v_call: TRBV7-9; j_call: TRBJ1-2; cdr3_aa: CASSLQGANGYTF; cdr3_nt: TGTGCCAGCAGCCTACAGGGGGCGAATGGCTACACCTTC
clone_size: NA; d_call: TRBD2; v_call: TRBV7-9; j_call: TRBJ2-1; cdr3_aa: CASSVLTRGLAGNEQFF; cdr3_nt: TGTGCCAGCAGCGTTCTAACGAGGGGACTAGCGGGGAATGAGCAGTTCTTC
clone_size: NA; d_call: NA; v_call: TRBV5-5; j_call: TRBJ1-5; cdr3_aa: CASSFQDSYQPQHF; cdr3_nt: TGTGCCAGCAGCTTTCAGGACAGCTATCAGCCCCAGCATTTT
clone_size: NA; d_call: NA; v_call: TRBV6-5; j_call: TRBJ1-2; cdr3_aa: CASSYSTGLYGYTF; cdr3_nt: TGTGCCAGCAGTTACTCGACGGGACTCTATGGCTACACCTTC
clone_size: NA; d_call: TRBD2; v_call: TRBV5-4; j_call: TRBJ2-3; cdr3_aa: CASSSRIAGGADTQYF; cdr3_nt: TGTGCCAGCAGCTCCCGAATAGCGGGAGGCGCAGATACGCAGTATTTT
clone_size: NA; d_call: NA; v_call: TRBV7-2; j_call: TRBJ1-5; cdr3_aa: CASSGGSNQPQHF; cdr3_nt: TGTGCCAGCAGTGGGGGGAGCAATCAGCCCCAGCATTTT
clone_size: few; d_call: NA; v_call: TRBV18; j_call: TRBJ2-1; cdr3_aa: CASSHRVNEQFF; cdr3_nt: TGTGCCAGCTCACACAGGGTCAATGAGCAGTTCTTC
clone_size: NA; d_call: TRBD2; v_call: TRBV28; j_call: TRBJ2-7; cdr3_aa: CASSFGAGGTYEQYF; cdr3_nt: TGTGCCAGCAGTTTCGGAGCGGGAGGGACCTACGAGCAGTACTTC
clone_size: NA; d_call: TRBD2; v_call: TRBV27; j_call: TRBJ2-1; cdr3_aa: CASSFGRGYNEQFF; cdr3_nt: TGTGCCAGCAGTTTCGGGAGGGGTTACAATGAGCAGTTCTTC
clone_size: once; d_call: TRBD1; v_call: TRBV7-2; j_call: TRBJ2-2; cdr3_aa: CASSLESGGGELFF; cdr3_nt: TGTGCCAGCAGCTTAGAGTCAGGGGGCGGGGAGCTGTTTTTT
clone_size: NA; d_call: NA; v_call: TRBV11-3; j_call: TRBJ1-1; cdr3_aa: CASSLVQGKVTEAFF; cdr3_nt: TGTGCCAGCAGCTTAGTTCAGGGGAAGGTCACTGAAGCTTTCTTT
clone_size: NA; d_call: NA; v_call: TRBV7-2; j_call: TRBJ2-1; cdr3_aa: CASSLVGRSYNEQFF; cdr3_nt: TGTGCCAGCAGCTTAGTGGGCAGGTCCTACAATGAGCAGTTCTTC
clone_size: NA; d_call: NA; v_call: TRBV12-3/TRBV12-4; j_call: TRBJ2-6; cdr3_aa: CASSPTGANVLTF; cdr3_nt: TGTGCCAGCAGCCCTACTGGGGCCAACGTCCTGACTTTC
clone_size: NA; d_call: TRBD1; v_call: TRBV5-4; j_call: TRBJ1-3; cdr3_aa: CASSKPGQGENTIYF; cdr3_nt: TGTGCCAGCAGCAAACCGGGACAGGGGGAAAACACCATATATTTT
clone_size: NA; d_call: NA; v_call: TRBV4-2; j_call: TRBJ2-2; cdr3_aa: CASSPAGTGTGELFF; cdr3_nt: TGTGCCAGCAGCCCCGCGGGGACGGGAACCGGGGAGCTGTTTTTT
clone_size: once; d_call: TRBD1; v_call: TRBV18; j_call: TRBJ1-2; cdr3_aa: CASSQGQGVSYGYTF; cdr3_nt: TGTGCCAGCTCCCAAGGACAGGGGGTATCCTATGGCTACACCTTC
clone_size: NA; d_call: NA; v_call: TRBV28; j_call: TRBJ2-7; cdr3_aa: CASRSGERYEQYF; cdr3_nt: TGTGCCAGCAGATCAGGGGAGCGCTACGAGCAGTACTTC
clone_size: NA; d_call: NA; v_call: TRBV4-2; j_call: TRBJ2-1; cdr3_aa: CASSQRGSRNEQFF; cdr3_nt: TGTGCCAGCAGCCAACGCGGTAGTCGCAATGAGCAGTTCTTC
clone_size: NA; d_call: TRBD1; v_call: TRBV5-1; j_call: TRBJ2-7; cdr3_aa: CASSLMPGTGGEQYF; cdr3_nt: TGCGCCAGCAGCTTGATGCCGGGGACAGGGGGCGAGCAGTACTTC
clone_size: NA; d_call: NA; v_call: TRBV6-5; j_call: TRBJ1-5; cdr3_aa: CASSLTDWDQPQHF; cdr3_nt: TGTGCCAGCAGTTTAACGGACTGGGATCAGCCCCAGCATTTT
clone_size: NA; d_call: TRBD2; v_call: TRBV2; j_call: TRBJ2-3; cdr3_aa: CASSKGLAGSSTDTQYF; cdr3_nt: TGTGCCAGCAGTAAAGGACTAGCGGGTTCTAGCACAGATACGCAGTATTTT
clone_size: NA; d_call: TRBD2; v_call: TRBV29-1; j_call: TRBJ2-1; cdr3_aa: CSVEGGAGLRYGEQFF; cdr3_nt: TGCAGCGTTGAGGGAGGGGCAGGACTAAGGTACGGTGAGCAGTTCTTC
clone_size: NA; d_call: NA; v_call: TRBV5-1; j_call: TRBJ1-1; cdr3_aa: CASSLSPGNTEAFF; cdr3_nt: TGCGCCAGCAGCTTGTCCCCGGGGAACACTGAAGCTTTCTTT
clone_size: NA; d_call: NA; v_call: TRBV7-6; j_call: TRBJ2-2; cdr3_aa: CASSPSLRLDAGELFF; cdr3_nt: TGTGCCAGCAGCCCTAGCTTGCGTTTGGATGCCGGGGAGCTGTTTTTT
clone_size: NA; d_call: NA; v_call: TRBV19; j_call: TRBJ1-5; cdr3_aa: CASSINFWGAGVNQPQHF; cdr3_nt: TGTGCCAGTAGTATAAACTTTTGGGGGGCGGGGGTCAATCAGCCCCAGCATTTT
clone_size: NA; d_call: NA; v_call: TRBV6-5; j_call: TRBJ2-1; cdr3_aa: CASKPGGNSYNEQFF; cdr3_nt: TGTGCCAGCAAACCAGGCGGGAACTCGTACAATGAGCAGTTCTTC
clone_size: once; d_call: NA; v_call: TRBV15; j_call: TRBJ2-7; cdr3_aa: CATSRDEGGYEQYF; cdr3_nt: TGTGCCACCAGCAGAGACGAGGGCGGGTACGAGCAGTACTTC
clone_size: once; d_call: NA; v_call: TRBV6-5; j_call: TRBJ1-4; cdr3_aa: CASSSRQAATNEKLFF; cdr3_nt: TGTGCCAGCAGTTCTCGACAGGCTGCAACTAATGAAAAACTGTTTTTT
clone_size: NA; d_call: NA; v_call: TRBV5-4; j_call: TRBJ2-7; cdr3_aa: CASSLGARGDYEQYF; cdr3_nt: TGTGCCAGCAGCTTAGGCGCCAGGGGGGACTACGAGCAGTACTTC
clone_size: once; d_call: NA; v_call: TRBV30; j_call: TRBJ2-1; cdr3_aa: CAWTSEVNEQFF; cdr3_nt: TGTGCCTGGACTAGCGAAGTAAATGAGCAGTTCTTC
clone_size: NA; d_call: NA; v_call: TRBV6-1; j_call: TRBJ2-7; cdr3_aa: CASSEPPRVEQYF; cdr3_nt: TGTGCCAGCAGTGAACCCCCCCGGGTCGAGCAGTACTTC